This T cell receptor (beta chain) was obtained from a study of CD8 T cells in Susac syndrome. Study-level findings and limits: That the number of individuals in its TCR sequencing and HLA analysis was relatively small was acknowledged by the study.

TCR beta sequencing covered blood CD8+ and CD4+ T cells. It was negative isolation that provided the CD8+ and CD4+ T cells, whereas TEMRA cells were enriched by FACS. Random hexamers primed reverse transcription of about 0.5 to 1 ug RNA. TCR beta CDR3 was amplified by immunoSEQ covering 54 Vbeta and 13 Jbeta. Each CDR3 protein gets one entry after TCRdb re-called the immunoSEQ multiplex PCR reads with MiXCR. The table includes around 200,000 distinct CDR3 sequences, approximately 90% detected once. Regarding this clonotype: Its specificity is not known.

The sequence was obtained from a human donor with multiple sclerosis. The sequenced material came from CD8+ T cells from PBMCs.

The CDR3 nucleotides are TGTGCCACCAGTGAGGACGGGAGATACACCTTC. As protein: CATSEDGRYTF. This chain joins TRBV24-1 and TRBJ1-2; D not certain. Trimming removed 4 bases from V and 11 bases from J, with 10 bases in between. This CDR3 contains 11 residues. CDR1 is KGHDR, CDR2 SFDVKD, per germline.